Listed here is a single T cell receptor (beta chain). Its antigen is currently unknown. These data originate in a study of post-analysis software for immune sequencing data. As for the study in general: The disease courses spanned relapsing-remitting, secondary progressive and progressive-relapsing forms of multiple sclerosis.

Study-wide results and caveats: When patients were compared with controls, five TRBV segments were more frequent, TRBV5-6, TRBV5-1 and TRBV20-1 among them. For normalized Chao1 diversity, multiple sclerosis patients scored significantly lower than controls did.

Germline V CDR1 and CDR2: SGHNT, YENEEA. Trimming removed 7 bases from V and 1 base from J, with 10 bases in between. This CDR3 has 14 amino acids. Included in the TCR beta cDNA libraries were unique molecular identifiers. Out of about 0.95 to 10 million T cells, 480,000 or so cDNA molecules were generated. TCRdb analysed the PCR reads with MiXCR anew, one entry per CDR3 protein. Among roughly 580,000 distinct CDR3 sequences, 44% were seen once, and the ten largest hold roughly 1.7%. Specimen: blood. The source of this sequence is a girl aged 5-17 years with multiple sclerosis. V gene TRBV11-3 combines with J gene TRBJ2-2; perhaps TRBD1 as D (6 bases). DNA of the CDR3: TGTGCCAGCAAACAGGGCCTGAACACCGGGGAGCTGTTTTTT. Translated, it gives CASKQGLNTGELFF. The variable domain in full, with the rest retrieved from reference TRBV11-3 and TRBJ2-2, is EAGVVQSPRYKIIEKKQPVAFWCNPISGHNTLYWYLQNLGQGPELLIRYENEEAVDDSQLPKDRFSAERLKGVDSTLKIQPAELGDSAVYLCASKQGLNTGELFFGEGSRLTVL.